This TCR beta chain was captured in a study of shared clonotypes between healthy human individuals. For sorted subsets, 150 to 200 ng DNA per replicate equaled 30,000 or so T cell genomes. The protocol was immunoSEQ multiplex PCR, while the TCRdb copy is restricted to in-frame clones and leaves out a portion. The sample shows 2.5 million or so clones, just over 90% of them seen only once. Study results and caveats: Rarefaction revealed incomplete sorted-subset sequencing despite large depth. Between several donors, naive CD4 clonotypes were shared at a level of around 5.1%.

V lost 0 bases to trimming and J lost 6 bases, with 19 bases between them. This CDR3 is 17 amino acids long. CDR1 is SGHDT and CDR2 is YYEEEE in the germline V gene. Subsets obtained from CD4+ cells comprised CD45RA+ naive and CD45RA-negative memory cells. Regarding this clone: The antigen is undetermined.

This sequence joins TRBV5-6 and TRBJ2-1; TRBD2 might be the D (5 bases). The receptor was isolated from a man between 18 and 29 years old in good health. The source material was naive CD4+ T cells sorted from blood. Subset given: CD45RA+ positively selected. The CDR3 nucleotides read TGTGCCAGCAGCTTGGCCGGACGGTTTGAGGGAGTCAATGAGCAGTTCTTC. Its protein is CASSLAGRFEGVNEQFF.